Following are 30 T cell receptor beta chains from one sample sequenced in a study of CD4+ T cells in melanoma. The table came from immunoSEQ multiplex PCR; TCRdb's copy has only in-frame clones and leaves some out. In the table there are fewer than 150,000 clones, 80% to 95% of which are singletons. The source is a human donor with melanoma.

V and J are TRBV5-1 and TRBJ2-2; 7 bases agree with TRBD2. J was trimmed by 5 bases and V by 0 bases; bases with no gene match: 7. This CDR3 contains 16 residues. Germline V gene data show CDR1 as SGHRS and CDR2 as YFSETQ. CDR3 sequence: CASSLAGGLNTGELFF. In nucleotides, the CDR3 is TGCGCCAGCAGCTTGGCCGGGGGGTTGAATACCGGGGAGCTGTTTTTT.

About this clone itself: At one end, the junction sequence differs from germline, possibly due to a read error. This sequence joins TRBV7-6 and TRBJ1-4, with 9 bases matching TRBD1. The CDR3 covers 19 residues. Germline CDR1 SGHVS, CDR2 FNYEAQ. CDR3 loop: CASSLRPYRGLGTNERLFF. The CDR3 nucleotides are TGTGCCAGCAGCCTCCGACCCTACAGGGGGCTTGGGACTAATGAAAGACTGTTTTTT. The full variable domain, its missing parts supplied by reference TRBV7-6 and TRBJ1-4, is GAGVSQSPRYKVTKRGQDVALRCDPISGHVSLYWYRQALGQGPEFLTYFNYEAQQDKSGLPNDRFSAERPEGSISTLTIQRTEQRDSAMYRCASSLRPYRGLGTNERLFFGSGTQLSVL.

The chain employs TRBV9 and TRBJ1-6, with TRBD1 matching over 8 bases. CDR1 and CDR2 (germline): SGDLS, YYNGEE. J gave up 6 bases and V 3 bases, and 8 bases lay outside the gene matches. CDR3 length: 16 residues. The CDR3 here is CASSGGGQAGNSPLHF. The CDR3, as DNA: TGTGCCAGCAGCGGTGGGGGACAGGCGGGTAATTCACCCCTCCACTTT. The full variable domain, with the rest looked up from reference TRBV9 and TRBJ1-6, is DSGVTQTPKHLITATGQRVTLRCSPRSGDLSVYWYQQSLDQGLQFLIQYYNGEERAKGNILERFSAQQFPDLHSELNLSSLELGDSALYFCASSGGGQAGNSPLHFGNGTRLTVT.

The rearrangement uses TRBV13 and TRBJ2-7, with D hard to call. This CDR3 spans 12 amino acids. Germline loops: CDR1 PRHDT, CDR2 FYEKMQ (reference sequence). V shed 3 bases and J shed 3 bases, with 6 bases lying between them. The CDR3: CASSFSSYEQYF. The CDR3 region has the DNA TGTGCCAGCAGCTTTTCTAGCTACGAGCAGTACTTC. Together with reference TRBV13 and TRBJ2-7, the CDR3 gives the full variable domain: AAGVIQSPRHLIKEKRETATLKCYPIPRHDTVYWYQQGPGQDPQFLISFYEKMQSDKGSIPDRFSAQQFSDYHSELNMSSLELGDSALYFCASSFSSYEQYFGPGTRLTVT.

The gene calls are TRBV5-1 and TRBJ1-4; 9 nucleotides agree with TRBD1. V lost 4 bases to trimming and J lost 4 bases; unmatched junction nucleotides: 8. CDR1 and CDR2 (germline): SGHRS, YFSETQ. The CDR3 has 16 residues. The CDR3 DNA reads TGCGCCAGCAGCCGTCTACAGGGGGCCAGTAATGAAAAACTGTTTTTT. Amino acid sequence: CASSRLQGASNEKLFF. The whole variable domain, remainder taken from reference TRBV5-1 and TRBJ1-4, is KAGVTQTPRYLIKTRGQQVTLSCSPISGHRSVSWYQQTPGQGLQFLFEYFSETQRNKGNFPGRFSGRQFSNSRSEMNVSTLELGDSALYLCASSRLQGASNEKLFFGSGTQLSVL.

The chain has TRBV5-1 and TRBJ2-3; 9 bases agree with TRBD1. Losses at the gene ends were 2 bases for V and 4 bases for J; bases not matched to a gene: 2. CDR1 and CDR2 (germline): SGHRS, YFSETQ. The CDR3 is made up of 14 amino acids. CDR3 DNA: TGCGCCAGCAGCTTAGGGACAGGGTCAGATACGCAGTATTTT. As protein: CASSLGTGSDTQYF.

The V call is TRBV5-1, the J call TRBJ1-1, with 10 bases fitting TRBD1. The CDR3 covers 14 residues. V shed 7 bases and J 1 base; nucleotides not matched to a gene: 4. CDR1 and CDR2 (germline): SGHRS, YFSETQ. As DNA, the CDR3 is TGCGCCAGCCGAAGACAGGGGGCGAACACTGAAGCTTTCTTT. Translated: CASRRQGANTEAFF. The entire variable domain, with the rest obtained from reference TRBV5-1 and TRBJ1-1, is as follows: KAGVTQTPRYLIKTRGQQVTLSCSPISGHRSVSWYQQTPGQGLQFLFEYFSETQRNKGNFPGRFSGRQFSNSRSEMNVSTLELGDSALYLCASRRQGANTEAFFGQGTRLTVV.

CDR3: CASSDLAGGPEFF. The DNA for the CDR3 is TGTGCCAGCAGTGACTTAGCGGGGGGGCCGGAGTTCTTC. The chain uses TRBV6-4 and TRBJ2-1; 11 bases match TRBD2. There are 13 residues in the CDR3. CDR1 and CDR2 from the germline V gene are MRHNA and SNTAGT. V lost 1 base and J lost 14; bases outside the gene matches: 4.

This chain uses TRBV5-6 with TRBJ2-5; 7 bases are a match to TRBD1. The V and J ends lost 2 bases and 5 bases, in that order; junction bases with no gene match: 6. Germline lookup yields CDR1 SGHDT and CDR2 YYEEEE. The length of the CDR3 is 14 residues. The CDR3 nucleotides read TGTGCCAGCAGCTTCCGACAGGGCAGGGAGACCCAGTACTTC. This sequence encodes CASSFRQGRETQYF.

The chain joins TRBV25-1 to TRBJ2-7, with D unresolved. CDR1 and CDR2 (germline): MGHDK, SYGVNS. Trimming removed 1 base from V and 4 bases from J, with 5 bases in between. The CDR3 length is 12 residues. The CDR3 bases are TGTGCCAGCAGTGAATCCTGGTACGAGCAGTACTTC. Protein product: CASSESWYEQYF.

This clone has more than one count but fewer than ten. The genes are TRBV2 and TRBJ2-3; 8 bases are a match to TRBD2. Germline V gene data show CDR1 as SNHLY and CDR2 as FYNNEI. The CDR3 extends over 16 amino acids. V lost 2 bases to trimming and J lost 3 bases; unmatched junction nucleotides: 7. CDR3 sequence: CASSESSGGGTDTQYF. The CDR3 DNA sequence: TGTGCCAGCAGTGAATCAAGCGGGGGAGGTACAGATACGCAGTATTTT.

The chain links TRBV11-2 to TRBJ2-3, with 7 bases matching TRBD2. The CDR3 loop spans 17 amino acids. From germline, CDR1 is SGHAT and CDR2 FQNNGV. Losses at the gene ends were 2 bases for V and 2 bases for J; bases not matched to a gene: 10. The chain's CDR3 is CASSLHPPGGATDTQYF. The CDR3 bases are TGTGCCAGCAGCTTACACCCGCCGGGGGGTGCCACAGATACGCAGTATTTT.

V usage is TRBV7-9 and J usage is TRBJ2-3; D ambiguous. Per the germline V gene, CDR1 is SEHNR and CDR2 is FQNEAQ (reference sequence). V lost 2 bases and J lost 5, with 2 bases in between. The CDR3 is 11 residues long. The CDR3 region is CASSLRDTQYF. The CDR3 DNA sequence: TGTGCCAGCAGCTTACGAGATACGCAGTATTTT.

The chain links TRBV12-5 to TRBJ1-1, with D unresolved. Germline V gene data show CDR1 as LGHNT and CDR2 as FRNRAP. With 3 bases removed from V and 8 bases from J, the gap between germline ends came to 7 bases. CDR3 size: 11 residues. CDR3 sequence: CASGLGVEAFF. CDR3 DNA: TGTGCTAGTGGTTTAGGAGTGGAAGCTTTCTTT.

The rearrangement links TRBV5-1 to TRBJ1-1; 9 positions match TRBD1. The germline V gene has CDR1 SGHRS and CDR2 YFSETQ. This CDR3 is 17 amino acids long. V lost 0 bases and J lost 0; bases outside the gene matches: 6. CDR3 in amino acids: CASSLGPGTGLNTEAFF. The CDR3, as DNA: TGCGCCAGCAGCTTGGGTCCCGGGACAGGGCTGAACACTGAAGCTTTCTTT.

V usage is TRBV28 and J usage is TRBJ2-3; D may be TRBD2 (5 bases). There are 12 residues in the CDR3. V was trimmed by 10 bases and J by 0 bases, leaving 8 bases between them. CDR1 and CDR2 (germline): MDHEN, SYDVKM. DNA of the CDR3: TGTGCCACCAGGAGGAGCACAGATACGCAGTATTTT. Translated: CATRRSTDTQYF.

This chain connects TRBV9 to TRBJ2-5; D remains unclear. Trimming took off 0 bases at V and 2 bases at J, with 8 bases between the two ends. This CDR3 has 14 residues. Germline V gene data show CDR1 as SGDLS and CDR2 as YYNGEE. The CDR3 region is CASSVGISQETQYF. In DNA form, the CDR3 reads TGTGCCAGCAGCGTAGGAATCTCTCAAGAGACCCAGTACTTC.

J is TRBJ2-3 and V is TRBV7-3; D ambiguous. Germline V lookup: CDR1 SGHTA, CDR2 FQGTGA. The CDR3 is made up of 13 amino acids. The V end was cut by 3 bases, the J end by 6 bases, with 10 bases between. The CDR3 here is CASSFGLSDTQYF. DNA for the CDR3: TGTGCCAGCAGCTTTGGGTTGTCGGATACGCAGTATTTT.

The chain joins TRBV7-9 to TRBJ2-7; maybe TRBD2 (7 bases). The length of the CDR3 is 14 residues. CDR1 SEHNR and CDR2 FQNEAQ come from the germline V gene (reference sequence). Trimming took off 2 bases at V and 3 bases at J, with 11 bases between the two ends. CDR3 residues: CASSLRGGDYEQYF. In DNA form, the CDR3 reads TGTGCCAGCAGCTTAAGGGGGGGGGACTACGAGCAGTACTTC.

This chain joins TRBV5-4 and TRBJ2-7; either TRBD1 or TRBD2 may fit D (5 bases each). Germline assignment: CDR1 SGHNT and CDR2 YYREEE (reference sequence). Deletions cut 4 bases from V and 6 bases from J, with 17 bases between. The CDR3 contains 14 residues. In DNA form, the CDR3 reads TGTGCCAGCAGCCCCCGGGACGGCATCGGCGAGCAGTACTTC. This gives the protein CASSPRDGIGEQYF.

In its sample, this clone was seen once. The rearrangement joins TRBV18 to TRBJ2-1; D gene unclear. Trimming shortened V by 3 bases and J by 4 bases, and 7 bases separated the two germline ends. Germline V gives CDR1 KGHSH, CDR2 LQKENI. CDR3 size: 13 residues. The CDR3 here is CASSPGMYNEQFF. The CDR3 coding sequence is TGTGCCAGCTCACCGGGTATGTACAATGAGCAGTTCTTC. The full variable domain, rest sourced from reference TRBV18 and TRBJ2-1, is NAGVMQNPRHLVRRRGQEARLRCSPMKGHSHVYWYRQLPEEGLKFMVYLQKENIIDESGMPKERFSAEFPKEGPSILRIQQVVRGDSAAYFCASSPGMYNEQFFGPGTRLTVL.

The chain combines TRBV5-1 with TRBJ1-1; D might be TRBD1 (5 bases). Germline assignment: CDR1 SGHRS and CDR2 YFSETQ. Trimming pared 5 bases from V and 9 bases from J, leaving 11 bases between. The CDR3 has 11 amino acids. The DNA of the CDR3 is TGCGCCAGCAGGGAGCAGGGTAAAGCTTTCTTT. It specifies CASREQGKAFF.

V is TRBV19 and J is TRBJ1-1, with TRBD1 as a possible D gene (5 bases). The CDR3 contains 16 residues. Germline V gene lookup returns CDR1 LNHDA and CDR2 SQIVND (reference sequence). The V and J ends lost 6 bases and 4 bases respectively, with 21 bases between them. CDR3 in amino acids: CASRADRHIGGTEAFF. The DNA for the CDR3 is TGTGCCAGTAGGGCGGATAGGCACATCGGGGGCACTGAAGCTTTCTTT.

V and J are TRBV5-1 and TRBJ1-2; the D is unclear. V was shortened by 3 bases and J by 8 bases, with 11 bases between the two germline ends. CDR1 and CDR2 (germline): SGHRS, YFSETQ. This CDR3 spans 12 amino acids. The chain's CDR3 is CASSSERRGYTF. The CDR3 nucleotides read TGCGCCAGCAGCTCAGAAAGACGGGGCTACACCTTC.

The genes are TRBV5-5 and TRBJ1-4; 8 bases agree with TRBD1. Looked up from germline, CDR1 is SGHKS and CDR2 is YYEKEE (reference sequence). The ends lost 2 bases at V and 4 bases at J; junction bases unmatched: 7. This CDR3 is built from 16 residues. This CDR3 is CASSFDQGAVNEKLFF. CDR3 DNA sequence: TGTGCCAGCAGCTTCGATCAGGGGGCCGTTAATGAAAAACTGTTTTTT.

In its sample, this clone was seen a few times. The chain has TRBV11-1 and TRBJ1-1, with TRBD1 as a possible D gene (5 bases). The CDR3 runs to 15 residues. The V gene's germline CDR1 is SGHAT and CDR2 FQDESV (reference sequence). V lost 2 bases and J lost 0, with 10 bases in between. As DNA, the CDR3 is TGTGCCAGCAGCTTAAGGGGCAGGATGAACACTGAAGCTTTCTTT. Its protein is CASSLRGRMNTEAFF.

J is TRBJ2-7 and V is TRBV9; 11 nucleotides line up with TRBD2. The V gene end was trimmed by 3 bases and the J gene end by 4 bases; junction bases not matched to a gene: 3. CDR3 length: 14 amino acids. Germline lookup yields CDR1 SGDLS and CDR2 YYNGEE. The CDR3 protein is CASSEGTSGYEQYF. The CDR3 DNA reads as TGTGCCAGCAGCGAGGGGACTAGCGGATACGAGCAGTACTTC.

The chain couples TRBV9 to TRBJ1-6; tentative D call: TRBD1 (6 bases). The V end was cut by 0 bases, the J end by 3 bases, with 7 bases between. The CDR3 length is 15 residues. The germline V gene has CDR1 SGDLS and CDR2 YYNGEE. The CDR3 loop reads CASSVGQVYNSPLHF. CDR3 nucleotide sequence: TGTGCCAGCAGCGTAGGACAGGTCTATAATTCACCCCTCCACTTT.

This rearrangement joins TRBV5-6 to TRBJ1-1, with TRBD1 as a possible D gene (5 bases). Looked up from germline, CDR1 is SGHDT and CDR2 is YYEEEE. Trimming removed 0 bases at V and 4 bases at J, with 13 bases between. CDR3 length equals 15 residues. The CDR3 loop reads CASSLARGGSTEAFF. The CDR3 nucleotides are TGTGCCAGCAGCTTGGCGAGGGGCGGGAGCACTGAAGCTTTCTTT. The whole variable domain, remainder taken from reference TRBV5-6 and TRBJ1-1, is DAGVTQSPTHLIKTRGQQVTLRCSPKSGHDTVSWYQQALGQGPQFIFQYYEEEERQRGNFPDRFSGHQFPNYSSELNVNALLLGDSALYLCASSLARGGSTEAFFGQGTRLTVV.

Here the CDR3 reads CASSSSVATNEKLFF. CDR3 DNA sequence: TGTGCCAGCTCATCGTCGGTTGCAACTAATGAAAAACTGTTTTTT. This chain connects TRBV18 to TRBJ1-4; D is unclear. The CDR3 covers 15 residues. V lost 5 bases and J lost 0, with 10 bases in between. Germline CDR1 and CDR2: KGHSH and LQKENI.